The rows below give T cell receptor beta chains drawn from one sample of a study of cytomegalovirus exposure and HLA in healthy donors. Measured with immunoSEQ multiplex PCR; TCRdb has only the in-frame clones, and not every one. The table includes about 59,000 clones, around 83% detected once. Sequenced sample: PBMCs. The origin of the receptors is a human donor in good health. Each CDR3 is given with its conserved first and last residue. D genes are given only for firm matches. Clone size, where shown, is once, few, many, or a class for clones that have expanded.

d_call,j_call,v_call,clone_size,cdr3_nt,cdr3_aa
TRBD2,TRBJ2-3,TRBV15,.,TGTGCCACCAGCAGTCCACCAGGACTAGCGGGAGGAGGCGCGGGATATACGCAGTATTTT,CATSSPPGLAGGGAGYTQYF
TRBD2,TRBJ2-3,TRBV10-3,.,TGTGCCATCAGTGGGTCTAGCGGGCCCCAAGATACGCAGTATTTT,CAISGSSGPQDTQYF
.,TRBJ1-2,TRBV14,.,TGTGCCAGCAGCCAAGAAGCAGGGGCTGACTCGAACTATGGCTACACCTTC,CASSQEAGADSNYGYTF
TRBD1,TRBJ2-1,TRBV18,.,TGTGCCAGCTCGCCTTCGGGACAGGGGCATGAGCAGTTCTTC,CASSPSGQGHEQFF
.,TRBJ2-1,TRBV7-8,.,TGTGCCAGCAGCTTTTTCGCTAGCCGGAGCTCCTACAATGAGCAGTTCTTC,CASSFFASRSSYNEQFF
TRBD1,TRBJ2-7,TRBV19,.,TGTGCCAGTAGCCGATCCAGGACAGGGGGATACGAGCAGTACTTC,CASSRSRTGGYEQYF
TRBD1,TRBJ2-5,TRBV9,few,TGTGCCAGCAGCGTAGGAGAAAGGACAGGGGCCCAAGAGACCCAGTACTTC,CASSVGERTGAQETQYF
TRBD1,TRBJ2-7,TRBV6-1,.,TGTGCCAGCAGTGCCGGGACAGAATACTACGAGCAGTACTTC,CASSAGTEYYEQYF
.,TRBJ2-1,TRBV7-2,.,TGTGCCAGCAGCTTAGAAGGCGGCTACAATGAGCAGTTCTTC,CASSLEGGYNEQFF
TRBD2,TRBJ2-7,TRBV19,.,TGTGCCAGTAGTGAGGTAGCGGGAGCCTACGAGCAGTACTTC,CASSEVAGAYEQYF
.,TRBJ1-1,TRBV21-1,.,TGTGCCAGCAGGGAGTGGGACGGGAGTACTGAAGCTTTCTTT,CASREWDGSTEAFF
.,TRBJ2-2,TRBV13,.,TGTGCCAGCAGCTTACTTGGACAACACACCGGGGAGCTGTTTTTT,CASSLLGQHTGELFF
TRBD1,TRBJ2-7,TRBV14,.,TGTGCCAGCAGCCCTCGACAGGGCGCAACCTCCTACGAGCAGTACTTC,CASSPRQGATSYEQYF
TRBD1,TRBJ2-7,TRBV6-6,.,TGTGCCAGCAGGATCCGGGACAGCTCCTACGAGCAGTACTTC,CASRIRDSSYEQYF
TRBD2,TRBJ2-5,TRBV29-1,.,TGCAGCGTTATTTTTCGGTGGACTAGCCAAGAGACCCAGTACTTC,CSVIFRWTSQETQYF